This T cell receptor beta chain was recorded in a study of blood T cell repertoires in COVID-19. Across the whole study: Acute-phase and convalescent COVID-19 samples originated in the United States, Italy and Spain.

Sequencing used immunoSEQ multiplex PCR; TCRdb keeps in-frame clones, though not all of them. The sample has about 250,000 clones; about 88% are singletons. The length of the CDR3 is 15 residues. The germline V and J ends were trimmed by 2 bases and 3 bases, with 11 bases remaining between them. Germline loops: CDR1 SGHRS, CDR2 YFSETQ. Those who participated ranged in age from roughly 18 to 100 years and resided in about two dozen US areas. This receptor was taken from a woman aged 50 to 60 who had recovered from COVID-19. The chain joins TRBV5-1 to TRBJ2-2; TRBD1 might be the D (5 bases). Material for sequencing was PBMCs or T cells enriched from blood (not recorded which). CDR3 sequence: CASSLGHRDTGELFF. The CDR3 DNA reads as TGCGCCAGCAGCTTAGGACACCGCGACACCGGGGAGCTGTTTTTT.